These T cell receptor beta chains were read from a single sample in a study of shared clonotypes between healthy human individuals. Data came from immunoSEQ multiplex PCR; TCRdb stores just in-frame clones and leaves some out. Of 2,100,000 or so clones in the sample, nearly 97% were seen once. Sequencing used naive CD4+ T cells sorted from blood. The receptors derive from a young man in good health. Each CDR3 is given with its conserved first and last residue. The D gene is left open where the match is weak. Only some rows state a clone size, as once, few, many or a class for expanded clones.

cdr3_aa cdr3_nt j_call d_call v_call clone_size
CASTQGEGYNSPLHF TGCGCCAGCACCCAGGGAGAGGGTTATAATTCACCCCTCCACTTT TRBJ1-6 - TRBV4-1 -
CASSEFGNEKLFF TGTGCCAGCAGTGAATTCGGGAATGAAAAACTGTTTTTT TRBJ1-4 - TRBV25-1 -
CASSPLLVAGELFF TGTGCCAGCTCACCTCTACTAGTGGCCGGGGAGCTGTTTTTT TRBJ2-2 - TRBV18 -
CASSLVVTSAEQYF TGTGCCAGCAGCTTGGTCGTGACTAGTGCCGAGCAGTACTTC TRBJ2-7 - TRBV5-6 -
CASSSSGLTDTQYF TGTGCCAGCAGCTCAAGCGGGCTCACAGATACGCAGTATTTT TRBJ2-3 - TRBV7-2 -
CASSLRGGETQYF TGTGCCAGCAGCCTTCGCGGGGGTGAGACCCAGTACTTC TRBJ2-5 TRBD2 TRBV5-4 -
CATRGSTDTQYF TGTGCCACCAGGGGCTCCACAGATACGCAGTATTTT TRBJ2-3 - TRBV27 -
CASKRDRVINEQFF TGTGCCAGCAAGAGAGACAGGGTGATCAATGAGCAGTTCTTC TRBJ2-1 TRBD1 TRBV6-6 -
CASSFGQGVYEQYF TGCGCCAGCAGCTTTGGACAGGGGGTATACGAGCAGTACTTC TRBJ2-7 TRBD1 TRBV5-1 -
CAISDLDRGNYEQYF TGTGCCATCAGTGACCTAGACAGGGGGAACTACGAGCAGTACTTC TRBJ2-7 TRBD1 TRBV10-3 once
CASRGLAKETQYF TGTGCCAGTAGGGGACTAGCGAAAGAGACCCAGTACTTC TRBJ2-5 TRBD2 TRBV19 -
CASSVSGRSYNEQFF TGTGCCAGCAGTGTTAGCGGGAGGTCCTACAATGAGCAGTTCTTC TRBJ2-1 TRBD2 TRBV2 -
CASSRPSKGQDSPLHF TGTGCCAGTAGTAGGCCCTCGAAGGGGCAGGATTCACCCCTCCACTTT TRBJ1-6 - TRBV19 -
CASSQEVSGGTIYNEQFF TGTGCCAGCAGCCAAGAGGTAAGCGGGGGGACCATATACAATGAGCAGTTCTTC TRBJ2-1 TRBD2 TRBV14 -
CASKRTGGTETQYF TGTGCCAGCAAACGGACAGGGGGCACAGAGACCCAGTACTTC TRBJ2-5 TRBD1 TRBV6-1 -
CAWNTGAREQYF TGTGCCTGGAATACCGGAGCGAGGGAGCAGTACTTC TRBJ2-7 - TRBV30 -
CATSRDSGTAYGYTF TGTGCCACCAGCAGAGACTCCGGGACAGCCTATGGCTACACCTTC TRBJ1-2 TRBD1 TRBV15 -
CASSEFRAGGGNEQFF TGTGCCAGCAGTGAATTTCGAGCGGGAGGTGGCAATGAGCAGTTCTTC TRBJ2-1 TRBD2 TRBV2 -
CASSVAGYRYEQYF TGTGCCAGCAGTGTAGCGGGATATCGTTACGAGCAGTACTTC TRBJ2-7 TRBD2 TRBV25-1 -
CASSPGAVQPQHF TGTGCCAGCAGCCCAGGGGCCGTACAGCCCCAGCATTTT TRBJ1-5 - TRBV11-2 -
CASSPGQAKSYEQYF TGTGCCAGCTCACCTGGACAGGCCAAATCCTACGAGCAGTACTTC TRBJ2-7 TRBD1 TRBV18 -
CASSLGQGAFGTGELFF TGCGCCAGCAGCTTGGGACAGGGGGCGTTTGGCACCGGGGAGCTGTTTTTT TRBJ2-2 TRBD1 TRBV5-1 -
CASSAGQGQPQHF TGTGCCAGCAGTGCCGGACAGGGTCAGCCCCAGCATTTT TRBJ1-5 TRBD1 TRBV2 -
CASSVGGASTDTQYF TGCGCCAGCAGCGTCGGGGGGGCTAGCACAGATACGCAGTATTTT TRBJ2-3 TRBD2 TRBV5-1 once
CASTQGGLEQYF TGTGCCAGCACCCAAGGGGGGCTCGAGCAGTACTTC TRBJ2-7 - TRBV7-8 -
CASSLDPWDFYGYTF TGTGCCAGCAGCTTGGACCCTTGGGATTTCTATGGCTACACCTTC TRBJ1-2 - TRBV5-6 once
CASSPRRTASYNEQFF TGTGCCAGTAGCCCTCGTAGGACAGCCTCCTACAATGAGCAGTTCTTC TRBJ2-1 - TRBV19 -
CASSSSGEKDSPLHF TGTGCCAGCAGTTCGTCGGGGGAGAAGGATTCACCCCTCCACTTT TRBJ1-6 - TRBV6-5 -
CASSLGGEGNQPQHF TGTGCCAGCAGCTTGGGAGGGGAGGGCAATCAGCCCCAGCATTTT TRBJ1-5 - TRBV11-2 -
CASSLFGELFF TGCGCCAGCAGCTTGTTCGGGGAGCTGTTTTTT TRBJ2-2 - TRBV5-1 -
CASSSADRETQYF TGTGCCAGCAGTTCCGCGGACAGGGAGACCCAGTACTTC TRBJ2-5 TRBD1 TRBV6-5 -
CASSLRGAINEKLFF TGCGCCAGCAGCTTGCGGGGGGCGATTAATGAAAAACTGTTTTTT TRBJ1-4 - TRBV5-1 -
CASSPPWGGMSETQYF TGTGCCAGCAGCCCACCGTGGGGGGGAATGTCAGAGACCCAGTACTTC TRBJ2-5 TRBD2 TRBV11-2 -
CASSQEGSFRNYGYTF TGTGCCAGCAGTCAGGAGGGGTCCTTCCGTAACTATGGCTACACCTTC TRBJ1-2 - TRBV11-2 -
CASSLLARGRDQPQHF TGTGCCAGCAGTTTATTGGCCCGTGGCAGGGATCAGCCCCAGCATTTT TRBJ1-5 - TRBV27 -
CASSITGGGAHEQFF TGTGCCAGCAGCATTACAGGGGGAGGGGCCCACGAGCAGTTCTTC TRBJ2-1 - TRBV5-4 -
CASSDPFGSYEQYF TGTGCCAGCAGTGACCCGTTCGGATCCTACGAGCAGTACTTC TRBJ2-7 - TRBV25-1 -
CASSQADRAFGYTF TGCGCCAGCAGCCAGGCGGACAGGGCATTTGGCTACACCTTC TRBJ1-2 TRBD1 TRBV4-3 -
CASRLGTSGVDTQYF TGTGCCAGTAGGCTCGGGACTAGCGGGGTAGATACGCAGTATTTT TRBJ2-3 TRBD2 TRBV19 -
CASSYKGSNPYEQYF TGTGCCAGCAGTTACAAGGGGAGTAATCCCTACGAGCAGTACTTC TRBJ2-7 - TRBV6-6 -
CASSPGEIQPQHF TGTGCCAGCAGTCCGGGGGAAATTCAGCCCCAGCATTTT TRBJ1-5 - TRBV6-5 once
CASSSEVLQGADQPQHF TGTGCCAGCAGCTCAGAGGTCCTACAGGGCGCGGATCAGCCCCAGCATTTT TRBJ1-5 - TRBV7-9 -
CASAPGGQETQYF TGTGCCAGCGCGCCTGGGGGCCAAGAGACCCAGTACTTC TRBJ2-5 - TRBV7-2 once
CASSEGSSGGLPGAGELFF TGCGCCAGCAGTGAGGGGTCTAGCGGGGGGCTTCCCGGGGCCGGGGAGCTGTTTTTT TRBJ2-2 TRBD2 TRBV10-1 once